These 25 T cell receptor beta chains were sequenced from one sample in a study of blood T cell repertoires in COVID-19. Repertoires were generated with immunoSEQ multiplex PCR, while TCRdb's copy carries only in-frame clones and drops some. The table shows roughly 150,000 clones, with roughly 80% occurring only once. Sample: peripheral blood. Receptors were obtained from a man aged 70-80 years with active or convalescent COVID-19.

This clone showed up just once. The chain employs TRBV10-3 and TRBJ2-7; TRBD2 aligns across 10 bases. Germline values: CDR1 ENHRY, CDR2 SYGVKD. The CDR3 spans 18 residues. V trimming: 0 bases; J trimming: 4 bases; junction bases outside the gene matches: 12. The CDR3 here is CAISESGLGGAGGYEQYF. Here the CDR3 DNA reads TGTGCCATCAGTGAGTCGGGACTTGGAGGAGCGGGAGGGTACGAGCAGTACTTC.

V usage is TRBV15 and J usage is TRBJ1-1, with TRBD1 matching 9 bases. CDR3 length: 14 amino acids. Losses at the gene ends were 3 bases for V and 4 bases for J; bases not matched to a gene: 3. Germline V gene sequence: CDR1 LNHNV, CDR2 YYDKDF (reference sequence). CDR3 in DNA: TGTGCCACCAGCAGGACAGGGGGAGGCACTGAAGCTTTCTTT. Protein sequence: CATSRTGGGTEAFF.

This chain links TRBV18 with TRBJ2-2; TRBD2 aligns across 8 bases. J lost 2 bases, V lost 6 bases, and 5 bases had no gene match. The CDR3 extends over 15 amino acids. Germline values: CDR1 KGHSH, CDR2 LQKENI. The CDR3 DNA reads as TGTGCCAGCTCCTCACTAGCGGCCAACACCGGGGAGCTGTTTTTT. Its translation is CASSSLAANTGELFF.

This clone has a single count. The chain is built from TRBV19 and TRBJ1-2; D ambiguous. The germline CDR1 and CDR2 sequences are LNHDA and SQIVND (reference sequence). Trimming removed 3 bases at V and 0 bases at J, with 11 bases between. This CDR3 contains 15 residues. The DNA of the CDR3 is TGTGCCAGTAGTATCTCTCCCCTAGCTAACTATGGCTACACCTTC. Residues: CASSISPLANYGYTF.

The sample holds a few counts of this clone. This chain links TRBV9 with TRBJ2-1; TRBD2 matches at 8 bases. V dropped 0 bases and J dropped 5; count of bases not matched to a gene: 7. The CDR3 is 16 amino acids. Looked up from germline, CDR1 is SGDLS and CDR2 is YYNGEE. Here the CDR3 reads CASSVGLAGFHNEQFF. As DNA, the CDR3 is TGTGCCAGCAGCGTAGGGCTAGCGGGTTTCCACAATGAGCAGTTCTTC. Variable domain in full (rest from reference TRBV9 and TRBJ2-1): DSGVTQTPKHLITATGQRVTLRCSPRSGDLSVYWYQQSLDQGLQFLIQYYNGEERAKGNILERFSAQQFPDLHSELNLSSLELGDSALYFCASSVGLAGFHNEQFFGPGTRLTVL.

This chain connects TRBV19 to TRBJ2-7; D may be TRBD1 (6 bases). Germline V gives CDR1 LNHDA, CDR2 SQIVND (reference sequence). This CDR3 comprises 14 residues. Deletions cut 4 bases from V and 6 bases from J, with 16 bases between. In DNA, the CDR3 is TGTGCCAGTAGTAATCGACAGGCGGCCGGCGAGCAGTACTTC. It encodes CASSNRQAAGEQYF.

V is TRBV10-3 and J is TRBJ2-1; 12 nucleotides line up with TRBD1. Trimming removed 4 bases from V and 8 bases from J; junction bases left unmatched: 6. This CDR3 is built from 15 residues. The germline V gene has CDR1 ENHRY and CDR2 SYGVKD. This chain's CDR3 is CAISGPGTGGDEQFF. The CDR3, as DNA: TGTGCCATCAGTGGGCCCGGGACAGGGGGCGATGAGCAGTTCTTC.

CDR3 protein: CAWRAGGQYGYTF. Here the CDR3 DNA reads TGTGCCTGGAGAGCAGGGGGGCAGTATGGCTACACCTTC. The rearrangement links TRBV30 to TRBJ1-2, with 7 bases identical to TRBD1. V was clipped by 3 bases and J by 5 bases; unmatched bases: 6. CDR1 is GTSNPN, CDR2 SVGIG, per germline (reference sequence). The CDR3 sequence is 13 residues long.

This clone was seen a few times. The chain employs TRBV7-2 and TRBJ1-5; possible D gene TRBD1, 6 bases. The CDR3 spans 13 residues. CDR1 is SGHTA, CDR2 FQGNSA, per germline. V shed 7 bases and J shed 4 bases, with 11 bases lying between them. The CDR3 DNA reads TGTGCCAGCACCAAGGACAGAAATCAGCCCCAGCATTTT. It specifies CASTKDRNQPQHF.

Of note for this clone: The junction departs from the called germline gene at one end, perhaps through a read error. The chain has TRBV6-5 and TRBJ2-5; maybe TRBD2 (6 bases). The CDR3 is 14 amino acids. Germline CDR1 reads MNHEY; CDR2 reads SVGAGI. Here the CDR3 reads CASRIGGIQDTQYF. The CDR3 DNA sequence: TGTGCCAGCAGGATTGGAGGGATACAAGATACCCAGTACTTC.

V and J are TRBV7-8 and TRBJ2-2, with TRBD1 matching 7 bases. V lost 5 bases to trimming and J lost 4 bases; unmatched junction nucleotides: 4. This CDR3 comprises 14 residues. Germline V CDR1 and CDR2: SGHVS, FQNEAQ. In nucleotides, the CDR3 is TGTGCCAGCAGCACAAGACAGGGCACCGGGGAGCTGTTTTTT. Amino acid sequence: CASSTRQGTGELFF.

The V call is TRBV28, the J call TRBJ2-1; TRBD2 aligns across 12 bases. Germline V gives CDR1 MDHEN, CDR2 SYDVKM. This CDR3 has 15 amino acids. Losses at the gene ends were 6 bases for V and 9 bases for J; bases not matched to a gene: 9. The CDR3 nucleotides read TGTGCCAGCAGCGAGGTGGGACTAGCGGGTATTGAGCAGTTCTTC. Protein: CASSEVGLAGIEQFF.

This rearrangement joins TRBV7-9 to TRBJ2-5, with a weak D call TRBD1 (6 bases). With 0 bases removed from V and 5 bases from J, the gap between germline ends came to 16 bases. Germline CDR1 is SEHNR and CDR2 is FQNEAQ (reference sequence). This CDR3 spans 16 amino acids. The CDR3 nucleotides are TGTGCCAGCAGCTTAGCACCTCGGCAGGGGATTGAGACCCAGTACTTC. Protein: CASSLAPRQGIETQYF.

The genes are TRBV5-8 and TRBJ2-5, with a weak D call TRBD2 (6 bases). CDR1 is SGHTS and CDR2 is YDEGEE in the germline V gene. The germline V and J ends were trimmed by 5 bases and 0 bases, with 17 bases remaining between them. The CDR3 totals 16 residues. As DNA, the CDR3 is TGTGCCAGCAGTTGGAGCTCCGGGACTCACCAAGAGACCCAGTACTTC. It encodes CASSWSSGTHQETQYF.

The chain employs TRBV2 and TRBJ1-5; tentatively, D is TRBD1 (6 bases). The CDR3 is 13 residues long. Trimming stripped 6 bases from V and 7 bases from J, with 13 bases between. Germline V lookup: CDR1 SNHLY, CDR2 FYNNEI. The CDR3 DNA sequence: TGTGCCAGCAGAGGACAGCTCCGCCAGCCCCAGCATTTT. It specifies CASRGQLRQPQHF.

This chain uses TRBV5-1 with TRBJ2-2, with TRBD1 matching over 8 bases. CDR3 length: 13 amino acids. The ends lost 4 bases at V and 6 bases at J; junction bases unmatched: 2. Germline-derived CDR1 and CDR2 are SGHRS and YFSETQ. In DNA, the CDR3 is TGCGCCAGCAGCATACAGGGGGCCGGGGAGCTGTTTTTT. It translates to CASSIQGAGELFF.

The DNA of the CDR3 is TGTGCCAGCAGCGCACAGGACTACGAGCAGTACTTC. Translation: CASSAQDYEQYF. V usage is TRBV9 and J usage is TRBJ2-7; perhaps TRBD1 as D (5 bases). V was clipped by 3 bases and J by 3 bases, with 7 bases between them. This CDR3 has 12 residues. Germline V lookup: CDR1 SGDLS, CDR2 YYNGEE.

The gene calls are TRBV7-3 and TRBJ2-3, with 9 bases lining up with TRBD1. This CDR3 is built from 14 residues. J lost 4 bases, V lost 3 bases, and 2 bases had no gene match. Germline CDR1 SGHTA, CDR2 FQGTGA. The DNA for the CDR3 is TGTGCCAGCAGCTTTAACAGGGGGCCAGATACGCAGTATTTT. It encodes CASSFNRGPDTQYF.

The CDR3 here is CASSHRRTSGYNEQFF. Here the CDR3 DNA reads TGTGCCAGCAGCCACAGGCGGACTAGCGGTTACAATGAGCAGTTCTTC. This chain joins TRBV3-1 (or the pseudogene TRBV3-2) and TRBJ2-1, with TRBD2 matching 10 bases. There are 16 residues in the CDR3. Trimming took 3 bases from V and 4 from J; bases not matched to a gene: 6. The germline CDR1 and CDR2 sequences are LGHDT and YNNKEL (reference sequence).

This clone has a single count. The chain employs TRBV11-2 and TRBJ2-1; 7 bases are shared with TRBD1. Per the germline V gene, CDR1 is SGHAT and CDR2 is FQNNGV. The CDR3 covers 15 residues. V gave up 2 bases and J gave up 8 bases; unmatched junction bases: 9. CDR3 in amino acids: CASSLRGGLTDEQFF. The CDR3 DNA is TGTGCCAGCAGCTTACGAGGGGGCCTCACGGATGAGCAGTTCTTC.

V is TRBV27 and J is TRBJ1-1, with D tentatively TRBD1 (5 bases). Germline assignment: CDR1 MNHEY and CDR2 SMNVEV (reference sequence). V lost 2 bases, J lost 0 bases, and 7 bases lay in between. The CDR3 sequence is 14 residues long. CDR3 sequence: CASSLIGVNTEAFF. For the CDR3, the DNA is TGTGCCAGCAGTTTAATAGGGGTGAACACTGAAGCTTTCTTT.

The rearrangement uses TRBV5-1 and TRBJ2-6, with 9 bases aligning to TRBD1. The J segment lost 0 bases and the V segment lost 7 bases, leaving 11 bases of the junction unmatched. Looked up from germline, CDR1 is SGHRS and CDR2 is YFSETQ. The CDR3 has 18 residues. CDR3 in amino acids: CASLPGTGFPSGANVLTF. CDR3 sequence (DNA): TGCGCCAGCTTGCCCGGGACAGGGTTCCCCTCTGGGGCCAACGTCCTGACTTTC.

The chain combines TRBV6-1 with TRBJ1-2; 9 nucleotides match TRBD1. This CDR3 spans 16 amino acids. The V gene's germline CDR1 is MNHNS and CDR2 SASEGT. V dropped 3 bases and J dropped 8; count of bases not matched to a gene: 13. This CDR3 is CASSDLNRGQSRGYTF. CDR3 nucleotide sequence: TGTGCCAGCAGTGATCTAAACAGGGGGCAATCGCGGGGCTACACCTTC.

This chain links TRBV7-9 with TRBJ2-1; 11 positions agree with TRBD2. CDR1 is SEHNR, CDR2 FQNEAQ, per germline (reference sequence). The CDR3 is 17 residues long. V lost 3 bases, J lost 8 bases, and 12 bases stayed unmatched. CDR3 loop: CASSLKGGLAAAYEQFF. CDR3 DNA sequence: TGTGCCAGCAGCTTGAAGGGGGGACTAGCGGCCGCCTATGAGCAGTTCTTC. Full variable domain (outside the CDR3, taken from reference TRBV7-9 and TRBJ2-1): DTGVSQNPRHKITKRGQNVTFRCDPISEHNRLYWYRQTLGQGPEFLTYFQNEAQLEKSRLLSDRFSAERPKGSFSTLEIQRTEQGDSAMYLCASSLKGGLAAAYEQFFGPGTRLTVL.

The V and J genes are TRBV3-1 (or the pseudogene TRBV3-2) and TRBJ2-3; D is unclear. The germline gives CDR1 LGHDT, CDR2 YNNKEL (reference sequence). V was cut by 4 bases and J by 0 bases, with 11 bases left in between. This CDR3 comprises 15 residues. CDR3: CASSPVGYSTDTQYF. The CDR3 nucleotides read TGTGCCAGCAGCCCCGTGGGCTACAGCACAGATACGCAGTATTTT.